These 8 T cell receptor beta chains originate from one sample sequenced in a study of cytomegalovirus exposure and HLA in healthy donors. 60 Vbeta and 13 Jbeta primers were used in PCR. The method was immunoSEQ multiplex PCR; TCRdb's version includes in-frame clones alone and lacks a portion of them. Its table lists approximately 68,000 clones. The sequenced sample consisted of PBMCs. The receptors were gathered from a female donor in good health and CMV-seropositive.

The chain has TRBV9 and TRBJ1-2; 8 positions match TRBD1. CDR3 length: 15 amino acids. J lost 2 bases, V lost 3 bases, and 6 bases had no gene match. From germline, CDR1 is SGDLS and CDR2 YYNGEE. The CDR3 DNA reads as TGTGCCAGCAGCGCCTCGGGACAGGCAAACTATGGCTACACCTTC. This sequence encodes CASSASGQANYGYTF.

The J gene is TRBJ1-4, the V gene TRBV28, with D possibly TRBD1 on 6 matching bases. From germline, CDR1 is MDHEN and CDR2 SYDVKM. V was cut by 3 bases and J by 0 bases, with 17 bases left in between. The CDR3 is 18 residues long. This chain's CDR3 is CASSFPRTATTTNEKLFF. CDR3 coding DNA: TGTGCCAGCAGTTTCCCGAGGACAGCCACCACAACTAATGAAAAACTGTTTTTT.

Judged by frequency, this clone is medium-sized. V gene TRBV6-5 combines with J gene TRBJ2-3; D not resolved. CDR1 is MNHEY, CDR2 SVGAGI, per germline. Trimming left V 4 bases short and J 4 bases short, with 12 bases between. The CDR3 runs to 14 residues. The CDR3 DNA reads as TGTGCCAGCAGTTCTTCCCGTCGGGCAGATACGCAGTATTTT. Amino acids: CASSSSRRADTQYF.

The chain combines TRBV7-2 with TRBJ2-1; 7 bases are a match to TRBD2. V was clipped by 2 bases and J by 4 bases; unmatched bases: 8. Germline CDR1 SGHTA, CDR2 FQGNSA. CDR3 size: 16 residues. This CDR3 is CTSSLSWGTTYNEQFF. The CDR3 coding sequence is TGTACCAGCAGCTTATCCTGGGGGACTACTTACAATGAGCAGTTCTTC.

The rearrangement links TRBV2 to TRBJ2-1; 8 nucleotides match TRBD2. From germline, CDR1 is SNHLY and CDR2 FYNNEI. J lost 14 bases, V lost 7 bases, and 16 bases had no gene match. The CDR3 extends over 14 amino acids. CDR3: CASKVGREAMRKFF. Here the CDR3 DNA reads TGTGCCAGCAAGGTCGGGAGGGAGGCCATGAGGAAGTTCTTC.

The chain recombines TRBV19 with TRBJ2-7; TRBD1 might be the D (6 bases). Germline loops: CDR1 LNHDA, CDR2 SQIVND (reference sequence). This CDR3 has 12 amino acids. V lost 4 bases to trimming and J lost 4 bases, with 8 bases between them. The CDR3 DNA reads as TGTGCCAGTAGTAACACAGGGTACGAGCAGTACTTC. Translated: CASSNTGYEQYF.

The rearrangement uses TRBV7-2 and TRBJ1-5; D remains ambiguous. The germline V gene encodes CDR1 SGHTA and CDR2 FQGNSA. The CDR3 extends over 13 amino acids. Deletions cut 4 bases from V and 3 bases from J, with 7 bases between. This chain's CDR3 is CASSWENNQPQHF. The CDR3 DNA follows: TGTGCCAGCAGCTGGGAGAACAATCAGCCCCAGCATTTT.

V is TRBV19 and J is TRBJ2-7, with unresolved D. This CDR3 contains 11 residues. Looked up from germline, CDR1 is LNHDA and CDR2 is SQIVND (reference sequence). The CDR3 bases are TGTGCTACGAGATTCCGCTACGAGCAGTACTTC. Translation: CATRFRYEQYF.